These 11 T cell receptor beta chains originate from one sample sequenced in a study of neurological immune-mediated disorders. One entry per CDR3 protein results from TCRdb running MiXCR on the 5' RACE reads. The repertoire has 50,000 or so distinct CDR3 sequences, about 3.3% of them found once; the top ten carry approximately 7.1%. What was sequenced was PBMCs. Receptors were obtained from a woman aged 60-75 years with multiple sclerosis.

This clonotype was picked up many times. The chain joins TRBV20-1 to TRBJ1-5; D is uncertain. The germline V and J ends were trimmed by 5 bases and 0 bases, with 14 bases remaining between them. This CDR3 region has 15 residues. Germline CDR1 DFQATT, CDR2 SNEGSKA (reference sequence). CDR3 in amino acids: CSAPRGGSSNQPQHF. Written as DNA, the CDR3 is TGCAGTGCTCCCCGTGGAGGGAGTAGCAATCAGCCCCAGCATTTT.

This clonotype was seen repeatedly, ten times or more. The chain uses TRBV28 and TRBJ2-1; D is undetermined. The CDR3 is 12 residues long. Germline lookup yields CDR1 MDHEN and CDR2 SYDVKM. V was cut by 1 base and J by 11 bases, with 9 bases left in between. Written as DNA, the CDR3 is TGTGCCAGCAGTTTATTTCGGGCCCAGCAGTTCTTC. This sequence encodes CASSLFRAQQFF.

This clonotype has at least ten counts. V usage is TRBV9 and J usage is TRBJ2-5; D perhaps matches TRBD2 (6 bases). Germline V gene sequence: CDR1 SGDLS, CDR2 YYNGEE. This CDR3 is built from 15 residues. V was trimmed by 1 base and J by 5 bases, leaving 15 bases between them. CDR3 residues: CASSVHAGFEETQYF. For the CDR3, the DNA is TGTGCCAGCAGCGTACACGCGGGATTTGAGGAGACCCAGTACTTC.

There are many counts of this clonotype. The V gene is TRBV5-1, the J gene TRBJ1-1, with 7 bases matching TRBD1. Looked up from germline, CDR1 is SGHRS and CDR2 is YFSETQ. The CDR3 is 14 amino acids. Trimming removed 3 bases from V and 1 base from J; junction bases left unmatched: 3. In DNA, the CDR3 is TGCGCCAGCAGCTCCGGGGACAGGAACACTGAAGCTTTCTTT. It specifies CASSSGDRNTEAFF.

This clonotype was counted ten times or more. This chain uses TRBV3-1 with TRBJ1-3; D remains ambiguous. Germline CDR1 reads LGHDT; CDR2 reads YNNKEL (reference sequence). This CDR3 has 14 residues. Trimming took 1 base from V and 5 from J, leaving 9 bases between them. This CDR3 is CASSQGYSRNTIYF. CDR3 nucleotides: TGTGCCAGCAGCCAAGGATACAGCCGAAACACCATATATTTT.

This clonotype was counted many times. This chain uses TRBV4-1 with TRBJ2-7; D is perhaps TRBD1 (5 bases). Germline-derived CDR1 and CDR2 are MGHRA and YSYEKL. V lost 4 bases, J lost 3 bases, and 7 bases lay in between. The CDR3 is 12 amino acids. The CDR3 region is CASSPQGYEQYF. The CDR3 DNA sequence: TGCGCCAGCAGCCCGCAGGGCTACGAGCAGTACTTC.

As for this clonotype: As the CDR3 is not closed by the conserved phenylalanine or tryptophan, this likely results from a read error. This chain connects TRBV6-6 to TRBJ2-7; 11 bases line up with TRBD2. V was pared by 2 bases and J by 3 bases, with 6 bases of the junction left unmatched. Germline-derived CDR1 and CDR2 are MNHNY and SVGAGI (reference sequence). The CDR3 loop spans 16 amino acids. The CDR3: CASSYTRLAGGYEQYN. The CDR3 nucleotides read TGTGCCAGCAGTTACACAAGGCTAGCGGGAGGCTACGAGCAGTACAAC.

J is TRBJ2-1 and V is TRBV5-1; TRBD2 matches at 9 bases. Losses at the gene ends were 3 bases for V and 2 bases for J; bases not matched to a gene: 6. This CDR3 contains 16 residues. The germline CDR1 and CDR2 sequences are SGHRS and YFSETQ. The CDR3 protein is CASSSFSGSTYNEQFF. CDR3 nucleotide sequence: TGCGCCAGCAGCTCCTTTAGCGGGAGTACCTACAATGAGCAGTTCTTC.

This clonotype was counted ten times or more. The chain uses TRBV7-2 and TRBJ2-6, with D possibly TRBD1 on 5 matching bases. This CDR3 region has 14 residues. Looked up from germline, CDR1 is SGHTA and CDR2 is FQGNSA. Trimming removed 5 bases at V and 4 bases at J, with 9 bases between. In DNA form, the CDR3 reads TGTGCCAGCAGCCCAGGGTGGGGGGCCAACGTCCTGACTTTC. It encodes CASSPGWGANVLTF. Combining the CDR3 with reference TRBV7-2 and TRBJ2-6 gives the whole variable domain GAGVSQSPSNKVTEKGKDVELRCDPISGHTALYWYRQSLGQGLEFLIYFQGNSAPDKSGLPSDRFSAERTGGSVSTLTIQRTQQEDSAVYLCASSPGWGANVLTFGAGSRLTVL.

This clonotype was counted many times. The J gene is TRBJ2-3, the V gene TRBV5-1, with 11 bases identical to TRBD1. Trimming cost V 4 bases and J 3 bases; bases outside gene matches: 7. The CDR3 consists of 16 residues. The V gene's germline CDR1 is SGHRS and CDR2 YFSETQ. CDR3 nucleotide sequence: TGCGCCAGCAGCCTCGGACAGGGGGCAGGGACAGATACGCAGTATTTT. This sequence encodes CASSLGQGAGTDTQYF.

This clonotype was found many times. The gene calls are TRBV3-1 and TRBJ2-7, with TRBD2 matching 8 bases. The germline V gene has CDR1 LGHDT and CDR2 YNNKEL (reference sequence). This CDR3 has 16 amino acids. The V and J ends lost 6 bases and 3 bases, in that order; junction bases with no gene match: 13. This CDR3 reads CASSPSPAGDFYEQYF. Here the CDR3 DNA reads TGTGCCAGCAGTCCCTCCCCAGCGGGAGACTTCTACGAGCAGTACTTC.